These T cell receptor beta chains were read from a single sample in a study of T cells after yellow fever vaccination. TCRdb re-called the 5' RACE reads through MiXCR, storing one row per CDR3 protein. Of more than 110,000 distinct CDR3 sequences listed, about 6.2% are singletons. This material consisted of CD4+ T cells sorted from PBMCs, taken 10 days after the yellow fever booster vaccination. These receptor sequences come from a young man who received the YFV17D yellow fever vaccine. CDR3s include the opening cysteine and the closing phenylalanine or tryptophan. A D gene is named only where the DNA matches it firmly. Rows give clone size only sometimes, using once, few, many, or a class for an expanded clone.

clone size,J gene,D gene,V gene,CDR3 protein,CDR3 DNA
many,TRBJ2-5,-,TRBV5-1,CASSSLSEETQYF,TGCGCCAGCAGCTCTCTGAGTGAGGAGACCCAGTACTTC
many,TRBJ1-5,-,TRBV10-3,CAIRGGSNQPQHF,TGTGCCATCAGGGGGGGCAGTAATCAGCCCCAGCATTTT
-,TRBJ1-6,TRBD1,TRBV19,CASSNQQGDNSPLHF,TGTGCCAGTAGTAACCAACAGGGGGACAATTCACCCCTCCACTTT
few,TRBJ2-1,-,TRBV5-4,CASSNPSGRSSYNEQFF,TGTGCCAGCAGCAACCCATCAGGACGGAGCTCCTACAATGAGCAGTTCTTC
many,TRBJ2-1,TRBD2,TRBV20-1,CSARGPSGNEQFF,TGCAGTGCTAGAGGCCCTAGCGGCAATGAGCAGTTCTTC
few,TRBJ1-1,TRBD1,TRBV20-1,CSAPLGGTVEAFF,TGCAGTGCCCCCCTTGGAGGGACAGTCGAAGCTTTCTTT
many,TRBJ2-3,TRBD1,TRBV29-1,CSVGRQGAGDTQYF,TGCAGCGTGGGCAGACAGGGGGCGGGAGATACGCAGTATTTT
few,TRBJ2-1,TRBD2,TRBV7-9,CASSPGLAGRDEQFF,TGTGCCAGCAGCCCGGGACTAGCGGGAAGGGATGAGCAGTTCTTC
-,TRBJ1-5,-,TRBV20-1,CSATEPVGDNQPQHF,TGCAGTGCTACCGAGCCGGTGGGGGACAATCAGCCCCAGCATTTT
many,TRBJ2-7,TRBD2,TRBV12-3/TRBV12-4,CASSSSGMTYEQYF,TGTGCCAGCAGCTCTAGCGGGATGACCTACGAGCAGTACTTC
many,TRBJ2-7,TRBD2,TRBV5-1,CASARAGDEQYF,TGCGCCAGCGCCAGGGCGGGAGACGAGCAGTACTTC
many,TRBJ1-1,-,TRBV27,CASSFSGMAFF,TGTGCCAGCAGTTTTTCGGGGATGGCTTTCTTT
-,TRBJ2-1,TRBD2,TRBV28,CASSFWPILAGGSNEQFF,TGTGCCAGCAGTTTTTGGCCAATCCTAGCGGGGGGCTCAAATGAGCAGTTCTTC
many,TRBJ2-7,TRBD1,TRBV7-9,CASSFTPGQGYEQYF,TGTGCCAGCAGCTTCACACCGGGACAGGGATACGAGCAGTACTTC
many,TRBJ2-1,-,TRBV12-3/TRBV12-4,CASSLRRRNSYNEQFF,TGTGCCAGCAGTTTGAGGAGACGGAACTCCTACAATGAGCAGTTCTTC
once,TRBJ2-3,-,TRBV5-5,CASSPGLLCQRDTQYF,TGTGCCAGCAGCCCTGGGCTTCTCTGCCAGCGGGATACGCAGTATTTT
-,TRBJ2-5,-,TRBV5-6,CASSLPSGKQETQYF,TGTGCCAGCAGCTTGCCATCGGGAAAACAAGAGACCCAGTACTTC
many,TRBJ2-7,TRBD1,TRBV29-1,CSVERGTGSYEQYF,TGCAGCGTTGAAAGGGGGACAGGATCCTACGAGCAGTACTTC
-,TRBJ2-7,TRBD1,TRBV20-1,CSAPESGTGAREQYF,TGCAGTGCTCCAGAGTCCGGGACAGGGGCTCGAGAGCAGTACTTC
many,TRBJ2-3,-,TRBV20-1,CSARVSADTQYF,TGCAGTGCTAGAGTCAGCGCAGATACGCAGTATTTT
many,TRBJ1-1,-,TRBV7-8,CASSLSRGAGAEAFF,TGTGCCAGCAGCTTATCTAGGGGGGCGGGGGCTGAAGCTTTCTTT
many,TRBJ2-5,-,TRBV5-1,CASPSGETQYF,TGCGCCAGCCCGAGCGGAGAGACCCAGTACTTC
many,TRBJ2-1,-,TRBV4-3,CASSDLRENEQFF,TGCGCCAGCAGCGATCTGCGGGAAAATGAGCAGTTCTTC
many,TRBJ1-2,-,TRBV3-1,CASSQVRANYGYTF,TGTGCCAGCAGCCAAGTGAGAGCTAACTATGGCTACACCTTC
many,TRBJ2-5,-,TRBV5-5,CASSLYGEETQYF,TGTGCCAGCAGCTTATACGGCGAGGAGACCCAGTACTTC
many,TRBJ1-1,TRBD1,TRBV5-1,CASSLGTGDQAFF,TGCGCCAGCAGCTTGGGAACAGGGGATCAAGCTTTCTTT
many,TRBJ2-7,-,TRBV28,CASSSSVPQEQYF,TGTGCCAGCAGTTCCTCGGTCCCGCAGGAGCAGTACTTC
many,TRBJ2-5,TRBD2,TRBV6-5,CASSWRLATMETQYF,TGTGCCAGCAGTTGGAGACTAGCGACCATGGAGACCCAGTACTTC
many,TRBJ2-2,-,TRBV7-2,CASSRDLPGSGELFF,TGTGCCAGCAGCCGGGACTTACCTGGCTCCGGGGAGCTGTTTTTT
many,TRBJ1-1,-,TRBV15,CATSNWGGVAEAFF,TGTGCCACCAGCAACTGGGGGGGTGTCGCTGAAGCTTTCTTT
many,TRBJ2-2,-,TRBV30,CAWRVLASTGELFF,TGTGCCTGGAGAGTTCTAGCGTCGACCGGGGAGCTGTTTTTT
few,TRBJ2-5,-,TRBV19,CASSTRTDTLQETQYF,TGTGCCAGTAGTACCAGGACCGATACTTTACAAGAGACCCAGTACTTC
many,TRBJ2-4,-,TRBV6-2/TRBV6-3,CASSPLKQGFAKNIQYF,TGTGCCAGCAGTCCCCTCAAACAGGGATTCGCCAAAAACATTCAGTACTTC
few,TRBJ1-6,TRBD1,TRBV12-3/TRBV12-4,CASSLRQGSNSPLHF,TGTGCCAGCAGTCTCCGACAGGGGTCAAATTCACCCCTCCACTTT
many,TRBJ2-7,-,TRBV5-1,CASSPRTVNHEQYF,TGCGCCAGCAGCCCCCGGACCGTAAACCACGAGCAGTACTTC
many,TRBJ2-7,-,TRBV28,CASRTLGNSYEQYF,TGTGCCAGCAGAACATTAGGCAACTCCTACGAGCAGTACTTC
many,TRBJ2-3,TRBD2,TRBV20-1,CSAKERESSDTQYF,TGCAGTGCTAAGGAGCGGGAGTCCTCAGATACGCAGTATTTT
many,TRBJ2-1,TRBD2,TRBV12-3/TRBV12-4,CASTKSGRVANEQFF,TGTGCCAGCACCAAAAGCGGGAGGGTCGCCAATGAGCAGTTCTTC
few,TRBJ2-5,-,TRBV7-2,CASSPARGTRETQYF,TGTGCCAGCAGCCCAGCGCGTGGGACCAGGGAGACCCAGTACTTC
-,TRBJ2-1,-,TRBV5-5,CASSLSPPSYNEQFF,TGTGCCAGCAGCTTGAGCCCCCCCTCTTACAATGAGCAGTTCTTC